This T cell receptor (beta chain) was observed in a study of blood T cells in healthy people across ages. Study conclusions and caveats: Unknown CMV status may confound age-related changes in expanded clones. TCR beta diversity, measured per million T cells, fell in a roughly linear way with age.

Healthy Caucasian individuals from Russia aged 6 to 90 were enrolled as donors. The second PCR ran roughly 7 to 12 cycles with a sample-barcoded 5' primer and J-beta primers. Unique molecular identifiers of 12 random nucleotides labeled each cDNA. TCRdb re-analysed the 5' RACE reads in MiXCR, keeping a single row per CDR3 protein. The repertoire holds roughly 410,000 distinct CDR3 sequences, with more than 45% as singletons. Note on this clonotype: Its antigen is undetermined.

V gave up 5 bases and J gave up 1 base; unmatched junction bases: 8. This CDR3 is built from 15 residues. Germline V gene data show CDR1 as DFQATT and CDR2 as SNEGSKA (reference sequence). The chain combines TRBV20-1 with TRBJ1-5; 7 bases are a match to TRBD1. The sequence derives from a man in his sixties in good health. Sequencing was carried out using blood. The CDR3 loop reads CSARTGDLSNQPQHF. The CDR3 DNA follows: TGCAGTGCTCGAACAGGGGATTTGAGCAATCAGCCCCAGCATTTT.